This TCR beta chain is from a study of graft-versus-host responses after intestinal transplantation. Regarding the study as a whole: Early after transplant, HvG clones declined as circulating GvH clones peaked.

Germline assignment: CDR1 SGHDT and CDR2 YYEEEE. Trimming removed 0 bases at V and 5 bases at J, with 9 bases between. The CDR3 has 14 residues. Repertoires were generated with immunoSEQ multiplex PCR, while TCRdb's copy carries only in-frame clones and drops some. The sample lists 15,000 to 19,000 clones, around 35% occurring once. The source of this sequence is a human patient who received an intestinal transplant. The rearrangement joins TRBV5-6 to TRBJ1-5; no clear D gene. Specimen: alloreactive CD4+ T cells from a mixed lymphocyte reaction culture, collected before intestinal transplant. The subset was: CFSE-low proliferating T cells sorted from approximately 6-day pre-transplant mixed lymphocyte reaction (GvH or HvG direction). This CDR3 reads CASSLGQRDQPQHF. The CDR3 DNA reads TGTGCCAGCAGCTTGGGCCAGCGGGATCAGCCCCAGCATTTT.